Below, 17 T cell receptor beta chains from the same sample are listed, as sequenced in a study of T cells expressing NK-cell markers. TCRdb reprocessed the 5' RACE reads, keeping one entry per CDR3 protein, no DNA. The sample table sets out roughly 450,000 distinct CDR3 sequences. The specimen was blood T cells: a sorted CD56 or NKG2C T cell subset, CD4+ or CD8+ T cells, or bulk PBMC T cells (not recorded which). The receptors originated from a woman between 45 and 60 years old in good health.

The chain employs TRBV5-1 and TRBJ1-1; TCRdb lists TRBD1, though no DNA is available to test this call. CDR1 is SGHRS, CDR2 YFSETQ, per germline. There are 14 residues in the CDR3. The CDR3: CASSIEASRGEAFF.

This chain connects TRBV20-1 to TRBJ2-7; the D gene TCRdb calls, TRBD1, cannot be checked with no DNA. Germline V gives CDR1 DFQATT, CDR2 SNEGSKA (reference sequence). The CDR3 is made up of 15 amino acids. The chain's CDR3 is CSARDRGTGSFEQYF.

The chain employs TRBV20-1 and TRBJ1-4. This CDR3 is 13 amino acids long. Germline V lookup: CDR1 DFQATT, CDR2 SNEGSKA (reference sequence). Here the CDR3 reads CSARLDRLEKLFF.

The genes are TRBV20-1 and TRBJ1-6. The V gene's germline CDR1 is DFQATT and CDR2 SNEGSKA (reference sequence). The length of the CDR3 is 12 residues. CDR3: CSATDRNSPLHF.

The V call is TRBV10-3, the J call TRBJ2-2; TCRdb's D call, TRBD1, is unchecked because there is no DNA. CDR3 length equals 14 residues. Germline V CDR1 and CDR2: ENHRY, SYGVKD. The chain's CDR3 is CAISETQGAGELFF.

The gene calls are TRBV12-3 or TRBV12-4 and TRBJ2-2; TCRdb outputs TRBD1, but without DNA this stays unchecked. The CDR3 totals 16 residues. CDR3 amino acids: CASSTHRTRSPGELFF.

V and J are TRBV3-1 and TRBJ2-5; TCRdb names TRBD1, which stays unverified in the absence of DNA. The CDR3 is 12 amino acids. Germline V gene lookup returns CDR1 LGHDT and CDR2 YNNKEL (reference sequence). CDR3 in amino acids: CASSFTGSTQYF.

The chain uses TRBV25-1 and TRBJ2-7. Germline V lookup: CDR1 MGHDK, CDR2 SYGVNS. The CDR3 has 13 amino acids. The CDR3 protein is CASSEYGGHEQYF.

The CDR3 protein is CSARDPSGLSSYNEQFF. The chain combines TRBV20-1 with TRBJ2-1; TCRdb outputs TRBD2, but without DNA this stays unchecked. Germline V CDR1 and CDR2: DFQATT, SNEGSKA (reference sequence). This CDR3 contains 17 residues.

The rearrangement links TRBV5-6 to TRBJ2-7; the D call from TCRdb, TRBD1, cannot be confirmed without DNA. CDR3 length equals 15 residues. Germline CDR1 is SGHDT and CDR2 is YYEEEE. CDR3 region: CASSLGLTGSGEQYF.

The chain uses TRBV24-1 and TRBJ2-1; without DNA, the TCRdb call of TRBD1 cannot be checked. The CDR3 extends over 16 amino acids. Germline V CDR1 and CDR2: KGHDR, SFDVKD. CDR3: CATSDSGDSRHREQFF.

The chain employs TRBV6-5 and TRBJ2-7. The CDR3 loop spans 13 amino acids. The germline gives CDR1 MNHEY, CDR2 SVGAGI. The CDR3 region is CASSYARGGEQYF.

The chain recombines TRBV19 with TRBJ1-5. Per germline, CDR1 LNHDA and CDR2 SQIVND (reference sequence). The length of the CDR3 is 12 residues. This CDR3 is CASSIGEGPQHF.

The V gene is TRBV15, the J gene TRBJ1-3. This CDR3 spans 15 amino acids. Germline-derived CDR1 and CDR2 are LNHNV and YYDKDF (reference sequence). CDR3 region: CATSRDRSSGNTIYF.

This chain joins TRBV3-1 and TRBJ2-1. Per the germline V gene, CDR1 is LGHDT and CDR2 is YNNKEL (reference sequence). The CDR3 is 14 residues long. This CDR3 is CASTDRSSYNEQFF.

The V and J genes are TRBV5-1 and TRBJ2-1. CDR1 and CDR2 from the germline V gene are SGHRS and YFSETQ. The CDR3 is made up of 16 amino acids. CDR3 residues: CASHLQPSSSYNEQFF.

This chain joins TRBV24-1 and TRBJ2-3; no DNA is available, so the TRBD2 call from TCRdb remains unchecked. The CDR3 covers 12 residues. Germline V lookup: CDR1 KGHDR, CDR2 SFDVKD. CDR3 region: CATGQAAGTQYF.